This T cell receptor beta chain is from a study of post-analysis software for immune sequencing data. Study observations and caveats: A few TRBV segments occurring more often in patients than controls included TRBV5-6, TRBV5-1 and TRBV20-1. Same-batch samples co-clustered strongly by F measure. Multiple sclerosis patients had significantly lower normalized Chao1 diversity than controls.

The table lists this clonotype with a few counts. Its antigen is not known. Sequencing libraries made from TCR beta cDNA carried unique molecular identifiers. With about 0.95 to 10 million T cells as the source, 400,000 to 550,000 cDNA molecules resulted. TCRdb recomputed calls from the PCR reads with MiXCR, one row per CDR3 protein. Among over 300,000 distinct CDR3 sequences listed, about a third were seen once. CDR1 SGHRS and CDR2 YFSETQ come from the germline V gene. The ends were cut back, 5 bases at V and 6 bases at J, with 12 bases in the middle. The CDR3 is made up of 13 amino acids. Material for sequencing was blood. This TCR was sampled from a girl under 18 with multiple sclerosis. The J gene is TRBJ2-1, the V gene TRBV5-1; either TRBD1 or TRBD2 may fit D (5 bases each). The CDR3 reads CASREGTSNEQFF. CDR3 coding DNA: TGCGCCAGCAGGGAAGGGACCAGCAATGAGCAGTTCTTC.